The clone carrying this T cell receptor (beta chain) was counted a few times. Sorting defined naive CD8 T cells as CD8+CD4-CCR7+CD45RA+. This sample is drawn from a study of molecular identifiers for immune sequencing clone quantification. The V end was cut by 0 bases, the J end by 2 bases, with 11 bases between. In germline, CDR1 is GTSNPN, CDR2 SVGIG (reference sequence). The CDR3 is 14 amino acids. TCRdb reprocessed the PCR reads via MiXCR and lists one record per CDR3 protein. Counted here are approximately 550,000 distinct CDR3 sequences, about 26% occurring once; the ten biggest clones make up just over 0.75%.

The chain uses TRBV30 and TRBJ2-7, with D unclear. The sequence derives from a human donor in good health. Some libraries in this study had Jurkat cell RNA spiked in. The sample taken for sequencing was naive CD8+ T cells from blood, with Jurkat cell RNA spiked in. Subset of the sample: FACS-sorted CD8+CD4-CCR7+CD45RA+ naive T cells. The CDR3 region is CAWSVQPGAYEQYF. The CDR3 nucleotides are TGTGCCTGGAGTGTACAGCCAGGCGCCTACGAGCAGTACTTC.